Sequencing of this T cell receptor (beta chain) was carried out in a study of cytomegalovirus exposure and HLA in healthy donors. Study-level background: Among around 200 million T cells, an earlier analysis found 117 million unique TCR beta sequences. Study results and limitations: The study carried out a later analysis of TCR beta sequences. It associated 15,000 to 20,000 of them with specific HLA alleles at a false discovery rate of 0.05.

On this clone itself: Its specificity is unknown.

Researchers ran the PCR with 60 Vbeta and 13 Jbeta primers. Sequencing was performed with immunoSEQ multiplex PCR; in TCRdb, only in-frame clones are kept and a portion is missing. The data contain tens of thousands of clones, around 75% of them seen just once; the ten biggest clones take up approximately 7.8%. V shed 4 bases and J shed 1 base, with 8 bases lying between them. In germline, CDR1 is SEHNR, CDR2 FQNEAQ (reference sequence). The CDR3 runs 14 residues. The sequence derives from a woman aged 25 to 45 in good health and CMV-seropositive. The sample was PBMCs. This chain uses TRBV7-9 with TRBJ1-5, with a possible D match to TRBD1 (6 bases). The CDR3: CASSSDRSNQPQHF. In DNA form, the CDR3 reads TGTGCCAGCAGCTCCGACAGGAGCAATCAGCCCCAGCATTTT.